This TCR beta chain was profiled in a study of cytomegalovirus exposure and HLA in healthy donors. Donors came from a validation cohort of over a hundred subjects, distinct from the first 666-subject cohort. About this clone itself: Its matching antigen is unknown.

The study, taken as a whole, reports: The study recorded about 150 TCR beta chains that were cytomegalovirus-associated. Testing in vitro showed a few CMV-associated chains specific for CMV antigens. Rarity held for most TCR sequences, but there were some public TCRs that occurred in many donors.

Clones were read by immunoSEQ multiplex PCR, and TCRdb kept only the in-frame ones, dropping some. The sample gives about 97,000 clones, about 95% of which show up once; approximately 1% is in the top ten. This clonotype was sampled from a woman younger than 30 in good health and CMV-seronegative. Material for sequencing was PBMCs.

CDR3 amino acids: CASSERRGEGGYTF. The CDR3 bases are TGTGCCAGCAGTGAACGGAGGGGGGAGGGTGGCTACACCTTC. The rearrangement uses TRBV6-1 and TRBJ1-2; tentative D call: TRBD1 (6 bases). Trimming shortened V by 2 bases and J by 7 bases, and 14 bases separated the two germline ends. Germline V gene data show CDR1 as MNHNS and CDR2 as SASEGT. The length of the CDR3 is 14 residues.